This TCR beta chain was obtained from a study of blood T cell repertoires in COVID-19. In Seattle, patients joined the study during active infection and were tracked longitudinally. Using immunoSEQ multiplex PCR, the repertoire was profiled, and TCRdb retains in-frame clones only, with some absent. Among around 280,000 clones listed, 89% were seen once. The CDR3 runs to 16 residues. Per germline, CDR1 MNHNS and CDR2 SASEGT. Unmatched junction bases numbered 4, after V lost 2 bases and J lost 4 bases. The sample was peripheral blood. V usage is TRBV6-1 and J usage is TRBJ1-5; the match to TRBD1 covers 11 bases. This receptor was obtained from a woman aged 25 to 45 with COVID-19, enrolled during active disease. CDR3 amino acids: CASSERGDRGNQPQHF. In nucleotides, the CDR3 is TGTGCCAGCAGTGAAAGGGGGGACAGGGGGAATCAGCCCCAGCATTTT.